Sequencing of this TCR beta chain was carried out in a study of cytomegalovirus exposure and HLA in healthy donors. The PCR employed 60 Vbeta primers together with 13 Jbeta primers. Repertoires were generated with immunoSEQ multiplex PCR, while TCRdb's copy carries only in-frame clones and drops some. The sample totals about 200,000 clones; its top ten clones hold around 1.1%. Losses at the gene ends were 3 bases for V and 4 bases for J; bases not matched to a gene: 10. Germline assignment: CDR1 MNHEY and CDR2 SMNVEV (reference sequence). The CDR3 covers 17 residues. The chain couples TRBV27 to TRBJ1-2, with 11 bases fitting TRBD1. The sample taken for sequencing was PBMCs. This TCR was sampled from a girl aged 2 to 9 in good health and CMV-seropositive. For the CDR3, the DNA is TGTGCCAGCAGTTTGACCGACCGGACAGGGGGCCCCTATGGCTACACCTTC. Translated: CASSLTDRTGGPYGYTF.